This T cell receptor (beta chain) was profiled in a study of cytomegalovirus exposure and HLA in healthy donors. Study at large: From 150 million to 200 million T cells, an earlier analysis saw under 140 million unique TCR beta sequences.

Researchers ran the PCR with 60 Vbeta and 13 Jbeta primers. Here immunoSEQ multiplex PCR was the method, and the copy in TCRdb shows in-frame clones only, minus some. This table has around 150,000 clones, nearly 80% appearing once. The CDR3 extends over 16 amino acids. The rearrangement joins TRBV21-1 to TRBJ1-4; TRBD1 is the table's D call and was not checked against the DNA. TRBV21-1 is recorded as a pseudogene. This sequence originates from a woman between 45 and 60 years old in good health and CMV-seropositive. The sequenced sample consisted of PBMCs. CDR3 amino acids: CASSKALGGAREKLFF. CDR3 coding DNA: TGTGCCAGCAGCAAAGCTCTAGGGGGCGCGAGGGAAAAACTGTTTTTT.